This T cell receptor (beta chain) was profiled in a study of T-cell reconstitution after alpha-beta-depleted transplantation in children. Findings of the study overall: Two months or so post-transplant, alpha-beta T cells reportedly derived from several hundred expanded graft clones. In some patients, recipient T cells and intrathymic progenitors surviving conditioning explained high day-60 diversity. Counts and diversity of T cells one year after transplant came mostly from newly produced T cells.

The CDR3 is 14 amino acids. The J segment lost 5 bases and the V segment lost 5 bases, leaving 7 bases of the junction unmatched. Germline CDR1 reads SQVTM; CDR2 reads ANQGSEA. This clonotype was recorded a few times. What it binds is not known. Preparation of the TCRbeta library involved a method that used unique molecular identifiers. MiXCR, run by TCRdb on the PCR reads, gives a single entry per CDR3 protein. This sample has 500,000 to 650,000 distinct CDR3 sequences, with about an eighth found just once. The TCR originated in a male patient between 10 and 17 years old who had a stem cell transplant for acute myeloid leukemia, so the T cells may come from the graft donor. The gene calls are TRBV29-1 and TRBJ2-5; the match to TRBD2 covers 11 bases. Here the sequenced sample was PBMCs, mostly from graft donor cells, taken 360 days after TCRalphabeta/CD19-depleted stem cell transplant. The CDR3 spells CSVRQLAGVETQYF. The CDR3 nucleotides are TGCAGCGTTCGCCAACTAGCGGGAGTGGAGACCCAGTACTTC.